The sequence of this T cell receptor (beta chain) was determined in a study of CD8+CD57+ T cells in acquired aplastic anemia. Study context: Mean DNA quantity obtained from sorted CD4+ and CD8+ cells was 2.5 to 4 ug.

A word on this clonotype: Its antigen is undetermined.

In germline, CDR1 is SNHLY, CDR2 FYNNEI. The CDR3 has 14 amino acids. With 3 bases removed from V and 7 bases from J, the gap between germline ends came to 15 bases. The study profiled TCR beta VDJ and CDR3 using genomic DNA as template. One entry per CDR3 protein results from TCRdb running MiXCR on the reads. The repertoire holds roughly 180,000 distinct CDR3 sequences, 50% to 75% seen once, with around 45% in the top ten. Study-wide findings and caveats: Patients versus controls showed no significant CD8+ Simpson's diversity difference. A set of more than 25 CD8+ CDR3 sequences was shared between patients and controls, and these sequences appeared highly expressed in patients.

What was sequenced was sorted CD4+, CD8+, or CD8+CD57+ T cells (not recorded which) from PBMCs. This clonotype was sampled from a human donor with severe aplastic anemia or a healthy control (not recorded which). This chain links TRBV2 with TRBJ1-1; D may be TRBD1 (5 bases). CDR3 sequence reads: CASSDWGTAIEAFF. The CDR3 nucleotides read TGTGCCAGCAGTGACTGGGGGACCGCCATTGAAGCTTTCTTT.